The 8 T cell receptor beta chains listed next were all sequenced from one sample in a study of CD8+CD57+ T cells in acquired aplastic anemia. Genomic DNA provided the template from which TCR beta VDJ and CDR3 profiles were obtained. A single record per CDR3 protein comes from TCRdb applying MiXCR to the reads. In the table there are some 47,000 distinct CDR3 sequences, roughly 69% of which are singletons. Sequences were obtained from sorted CD4+, CD8+, or CD8+CD57+ T cells (not recorded which) from PBMCs. The receptors shown here come from a human donor in good health, serving as a control.

V gene TRBV2 combines with J gene TRBJ1-2; TRBD1 agrees at 10 bases. CDR1 and CDR2 from the germline V gene are SNHLY and FYNNEI. The V gene end was trimmed by 9 bases and the J gene end by 4 bases; junction bases not matched to a gene: 5. This CDR3 has 13 residues. The CDR3 bases are TGTGCCAGTGGGACAGGGGCCCTCTATGGCTACACCTTC. This sequence encodes CASGTGALYGYTF.

The CDR3 region is CASSLGVKPHEQYF. CDR3 nucleotides: TGTGCCAGCAGTTTAGGAGTTAAACCGCACGAGCAGTACTTC. The rearrangement links TRBV12-3 or TRBV12-4 to TRBJ2-7, with D unresolved. This CDR3 comprises 14 residues. Deletions cut 1 base from V and 5 bases from J, with 12 bases between.

The chain is built from TRBV19 and TRBJ1-1; tentatively, D is TRBD1 (6 bases). The germline V gene has CDR1 LNHDA and CDR2 SQIVND (reference sequence). V was pared by 6 bases and J by 6 bases, with 17 bases between. The CDR3 loop spans 14 amino acids. The CDR3 DNA reads as TGTGCCAGTAGGAACGACAGGTTGCCCGCTGAAGCTTTCTTT. Its protein is CASRNDRLPAEAFF.

V usage is TRBV10-3 and J usage is TRBJ2-7, with D possibly called TRBD1 or TRBD2 (5 bases each). The CDR3 extends over 16 amino acids. V lost 3 bases, J lost 4 bases, and 19 bases lay in between. CDR1 and CDR2 from the germline V gene are ENHRY and SYGVKD. The CDR3 loop is CAISDRGVGSGYEQYF. The CDR3 nucleotides are TGTGCCATCAGTGATCGAGGGGTAGGTTCCGGTTACGAGCAGTACTTC.

The CDR3 spells CASSDRWGQASPLHF. The CDR3 nucleotides are TGTGCCAGCAGTGACCGGTGGGGCCAGGCTTCACCCCTCCACTTT. V is TRBV6-1 and J is TRBJ1-6, with D possibly matching TRBD1 (5 bases). This CDR3 spans 15 amino acids. Trimming left V 3 bases short and J 9 bases short, with 15 bases between. Germline assignment: CDR1 MNHNS and CDR2 SASEGT.

The J gene is TRBJ2-5, the V gene TRBV15; D gene uncertain. This CDR3 has 15 residues. Germline V gene data show CDR1 as LNHNV and CDR2 as YYDKDF (reference sequence). V dropped 0 bases and J dropped 1 base, with 9 bases sitting between them. CDR3 amino acids: CATSREPVLQETQYF. CDR3 nucleotides: TGTGCCACCAGCAGAGAGCCGGTCCTCCAAGAGACCCAGTACTTC.

The chain recombines TRBV7-3 with TRBJ2-7; possibly TRBD1 for D (5 bases). The CDR3 contains 14 residues. Germline values: CDR1 SGHTA, CDR2 FQGTGA. V was shortened by 3 bases and J by 3 bases, with 12 bases between the two germline ends. The DNA for the CDR3 is TGTGCCAGCAGCTTGTTGCCTAGGGGCTACGAGCAGTACTTC. Amino acids: CASSLLPRGYEQYF.

This clonotype ranks as medium-sized (0.01 to 0.1%). This chain links TRBV19 with TRBJ1-5; 9 nucleotides line up with TRBD1. Germline trimming cut 4 bases from V and 7 bases from J; bases unmatched to any gene: 8. The CDR3 covers 15 residues. CDR1 and CDR2 from the germline V gene are LNHDA and SQIVND (reference sequence). CDR3 nucleotide sequence: TGTGCCAGTAGTAAGATACAGGGGGCGCCGCAGCCCCAGCATTTT. Protein product: CASSKIQGAPQPQHF.